Below are 15 T cell receptor beta chains sequenced from a single sample in a study of OX40 agonist ivuxolimab in advanced cancers. Assay used: immunoSEQ multiplex PCR; TCRdb lists only in-frame clones, some missing. This sample has approximately 52,000 clones, with roughly 94% found just once. The specimen was CD4+ or CD8+ T cells sorted from blood, collected in a trial of the OX40 agonist ivuxolimab. These receptors all stem from an adult with an advanced solid tumor such as melanoma, head and neck, liver or kidney cancer.

The chain combines TRBV7-8 with TRBJ1-5; 7 bases are shared with TRBD1. This CDR3 region has 18 residues. V shed 5 bases and J 0 bases; nucleotides not matched to a gene: 13. Germline V CDR1 and CDR2: SGHVS, FQNEAQ. Here the CDR3 reads CASSRGQARLYSNQPQHF. The CDR3 DNA follows: TGTGCCAGCAGCCGCGGACAGGCTAGACTTTATAGCAATCAGCCCCAGCATTTT.

V and J are TRBV15 and TRBJ2-5; weak D call: TRBD1 (6 bases). The V gene lost 2 bases and the J gene lost 3 bases, with 10 bases spanning the gap. CDR1 is LNHNV, CDR2 YYDKDF, per germline (reference sequence). The CDR3 is 14 residues long. The CDR3 sequence is CATSRRDTKETQYF. The CDR3 DNA reads TGTGCCACCAGCAGACGGGACACCAAAGAGACCCAGTACTTC.

This sequence joins TRBV2 and TRBJ2-3; weak D call: TRBD2 (5 bases). The CDR3 totals 13 residues. Germline loops: CDR1 SNHLY, CDR2 FYNNEI. V gave up 10 bases and J gave up 1 base, with 12 bases separating them. The CDR3 coding sequence is TGTGCCACCGGAACCGGGGGCACAGATACGCAGTATTTT. Translating it yields CATGTGGTDTQYF. Based on the CDR3 plus reference TRBV2 and TRBJ2-3, the full variable domain is EPEVTQTPSHQVTQMGQEVILRCVPISNHLYFYWYRQILGQKVEFLVSFYNNEISEKSEIFDDQFSVERPDGSNFTLKIRSTKLEDSAMYFCATGTGGTDTQYFGPGTRLTVL.

The V call is TRBV19, the J call TRBJ2-7, with D hard to call. The V and J ends lost 6 bases and 4 bases respectively, with 7 bases between them. The germline V gene has CDR1 LNHDA and CDR2 SQIVND (reference sequence). The CDR3 extends over 11 amino acids. Written as DNA, the CDR3 is TGTGCCAGTAGCAACATATACGAGCAGTACTTC. Encoded protein: CASSNIYEQYF.

The chain carries TRBV28 and TRBJ2-7; possibly TRBD1 for D (6 bases). V was clipped by 5 bases and J by 3 bases, with 11 bases between them. This CDR3 has 13 residues. Looked up from germline, CDR1 is MDHEN and CDR2 is SYDVKM. This CDR3 is CASSAGTNYEQYF. The CDR3, as DNA: TGTGCCAGCAGTGCCGGGACAAACTACGAGCAGTACTTC. Looking up the rest from reference TRBV28 and TRBJ2-7 gives the full variable domain: DVKVTQSSRYLVKRTGEKVFLECVQDMDHENMFWYRQDPGLGLRLIYFSYDVKMKEKGDIPEGYSVSREKKERFSLILESASTNQTSMYLCASSAGTNYEQYFGPGTRLTVT.

This rearrangement joins TRBV9 to TRBJ2-3, with D hard to call. The ends were cut back, 3 bases at V and 4 bases at J, with 6 bases in the middle. Germline V lookup: CDR1 SGDLS, CDR2 YYNGEE. The CDR3 consists of 12 residues. In DNA, the CDR3 is TGTGCCAGCAGCGGGACGGCAGATACGCAGTATTTT. Amino acid sequence: CASSGTADTQYF.

The chain has TRBV9 and TRBJ2-1; TRBD1 agrees at 9 bases. CDR1 is SGDLS, CDR2 YYNGEE, per germline. V lost 4 bases, J lost 8 bases, and 13 bases stayed unmatched. The CDR3 covers 16 residues. DNA of the CDR3: TGTGCCAGCAGCCCTAGGGACAGGGTGGGAGGGGATGAGCAGTTCTTC. This gives the protein CASSPRDRVGGDEQFF.

The gene calls are TRBV7-9 and TRBJ1-1; D is possibly TRBD1 (5 bases). Per the germline V gene, CDR1 is SEHNR and CDR2 is FQNEAQ (reference sequence). The CDR3 is made up of 14 amino acids. Trimming stripped 8 bases from V and 0 bases from J, with 13 bases between. CDR3 protein: CASLDTLMNTEAFF. For the CDR3, the DNA is TGTGCCAGCTTGGACACCCTTATGAACACTGAAGCTTTCTTT.

This sequence joins TRBV4-3 and TRBJ2-5, with a weak D call TRBD2 (5 bases). The CDR3 totals 14 residues. In germline, CDR1 is LGHNA, CDR2 YSLEER. Trimming pared 3 bases from V and 5 bases from J, leaving 13 bases between. Here the CDR3 reads CASSHLRARETQYF. CDR3 sequence (DNA): TGCGCCAGCAGCCATCTGAGGGCACGGGAGACCCAGTACTTC.

The chain is built from TRBV9 and TRBJ2-3; TRBD1 aligns across 12 bases. The junction had 5 bases not matched to a gene; V was cut back by 2 bases and J by 7 bases. The CDR3 extends over 15 amino acids. The V gene's germline CDR1 is SGDLS and CDR2 YYNGEE. CDR3 protein: CASSVSGQGANTQYF. The CDR3 bases are TGTGCCAGCAGCGTGTCGGGACAGGGGGCGAATACGCAGTATTTT.

The chain recombines TRBV5-6 with TRBJ2-7; 10 nucleotides agree with TRBD2. The CDR3 is made up of 14 amino acids. The V gene's germline CDR1 is SGHDT and CDR2 YYEEEE. V trimming: 4 bases; J trimming: 5 bases; junction bases outside the gene matches: 6. As DNA, the CDR3 is TGTGCCAGCAGCCAACTAGCGGGATTTGACGAGCAGTACTTC. This sequence encodes CASSQLAGFDEQYF.

This chain joins TRBV27 and TRBJ2-1; 7 positions agree with TRBD1. The CDR3 contains 13 residues. Germline-derived CDR1 and CDR2 are MNHEY and SMNVEV (reference sequence). The ends lost 3 bases at V and 6 bases at J; junction bases unmatched: 2. Here the CDR3 reads CASSLTGSNEQFF. The CDR3 coding sequence is TGTGCCAGCAGTTTGACAGGGTCCAATGAGCAGTTCTTC.

The chain joins TRBV10-3 to TRBJ2-3, with 7 bases lining up with TRBD2. The CDR3 is made up of 14 amino acids. After removal of 3 bases from V and 2 bases from J, the junction contained 2 bases not matched to a gene. Germline V lookup: CDR1 ENHRY, CDR2 SYGVKD. The CDR3 sequence is CAISESGATDTQYF. In DNA, the CDR3 is TGTGCCATCAGTGAAAGCGGGGCCACAGATACGCAGTATTTT.

This clone turned up a few times. The CDR3 DNA reads as TGTGCCAGCGGGGGCACAGATACGCAGTATTTT. Translating gives CASGGTDTQYF. The chain combines TRBV6-1 with TRBJ2-3, with D unresolved. V was cut by 8 bases and J by 1 base, with 4 bases left in between. The CDR3 contains 11 residues. Germline CDR1 and CDR2: MNHNS and SASEGT.

The chain joins TRBV4-1 to TRBJ2-2; TRBD1 aligns across 10 bases. Germline V gene data show CDR1 as MGHRA and CDR2 as YSYEKL. Trimming cost V 2 bases and J 6 bases; bases outside gene matches: 12. This CDR3 region has 18 residues. The CDR3 DNA is TGCGCCAGCAGCCAAACCCCAGAGGGACAGGGGCGGGCCGGGGAGCTGTTTTTT. This translates into CASSQTPEGQGRAGELFF.